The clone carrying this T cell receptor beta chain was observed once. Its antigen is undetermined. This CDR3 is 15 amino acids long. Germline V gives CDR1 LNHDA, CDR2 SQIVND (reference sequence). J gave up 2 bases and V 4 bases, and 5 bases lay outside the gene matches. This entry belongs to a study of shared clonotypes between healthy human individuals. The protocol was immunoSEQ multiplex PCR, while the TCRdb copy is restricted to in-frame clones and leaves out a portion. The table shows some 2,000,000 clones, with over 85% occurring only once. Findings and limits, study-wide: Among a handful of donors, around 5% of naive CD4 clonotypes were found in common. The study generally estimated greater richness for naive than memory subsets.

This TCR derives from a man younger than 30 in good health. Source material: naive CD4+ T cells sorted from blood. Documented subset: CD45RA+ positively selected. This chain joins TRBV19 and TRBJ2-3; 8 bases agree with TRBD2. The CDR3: CASSNNGGATDTQYF. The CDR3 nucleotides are TGTGCCAGTAGTAACAACGGGGGGGCCACAGATACGCAGTATTTT.